The 32 T cell receptor beta chains in this list originate from one sample, sequenced in a study of lymphopenia after photon versus proton radiotherapy. The method was immunoSEQ multiplex PCR; TCRdb's version includes in-frame clones alone and lacks a portion of them. Of 25,000 or so clones listed, more than 80% were seen once; the top ten hold under 6.5%. The source material was peripheral blood, sampled from a patient treated with photon-based radiotherapy. These receptors were taken from a man younger than 45 with gastric cancer.

The V call is TRBV6-6, the J call TRBJ1-6; 8 nucleotides agree with TRBD1. CDR3 length equals 16 residues. V was pared by 0 bases and J by 7 bases, with 5 bases of the junction left unmatched. CDR1 MNHNY and CDR2 SVGAGI come from the germline V gene (reference sequence). CDR3 protein: CASSYSGTGLNSPLHF. As DNA, the CDR3 is TGTGCCAGCAGTTACTCCGGGACAGGTCTAAATTCACCCCTCCACTTT.

This clone has just one count. This chain connects TRBV11-3 to TRBJ2-1; TRBD2 aligns across 13 bases. CDR1 is SGHNT, CDR2 YENEEA, per germline. This CDR3 is 17 amino acids long. J lost 2 bases, V lost 1 base, and 2 bases had no gene match. CDR3 in DNA: TGTGCCAGCAGCTTAGGACTAGCGGGGGGTACCTACAATGAGCAGTTCTTC. This sequence encodes CASSLGLAGGTYNEQFF.

The gene calls are TRBV6-5 and TRBJ1-2, with a weak D call TRBD1 (5 bases). Trimming pared 4 bases from V and 5 bases from J, leaving 14 bases between. The germline V gene has CDR1 MNHEY and CDR2 SVGAGI. This CDR3 comprises 14 residues. This chain's CDR3 is CASSSISQGYGYTF. The CDR3 nucleotides are TGTGCCAGCAGTTCCATTTCCCAGGGTTATGGCTACACCTTC.

The rearrangement links TRBV7-8 to TRBJ2-5, with 8 bases that match TRBD2. The DNA end lines up better with TRBJ2-7; the J call may be wrong. The germline gives CDR1 SGHVS, CDR2 FQNEAQ. The CDR3 loop spans 16 amino acids. CDR3 sequence reads: CASSLDPGGGSYEQYF. The CDR3 region has the DNA TGTGCCAGCAGCTTAGACCCCGGGGGGGGGTCCTACGAGCAGTACTTC.

The chain combines TRBV7-9 with TRBJ2-1, with 8 nucleotides matching TRBD2. J lost 3 bases, V lost 5 bases, and 6 bases had no gene match. Germline V CDR1 and CDR2: SEHNR, FQNEAQ (reference sequence). This CDR3 has 15 amino acids. CDR3 sequence: CASSPAGGYYNEQFF. The CDR3 DNA follows: TGTGCCAGCAGCCCCGCGGGGGGTTACTACAATGAGCAGTTCTTC.

This clone has only one observation. This chain links TRBV9 with TRBJ1-1; a weak D match, TRBD1 (5 bases). Germline CDR1 SGDLS, CDR2 YYNGEE. Trimming left V 2 bases short and J 3 bases short, with 8 bases between. The CDR3 runs 13 residues. In DNA, the CDR3 is TGTGCCAGCAGCGTCCGGGGCGACACTGAAGCTTTCTTT. Translating it yields CASSVRGDTEAFF.

J is TRBJ2-1 and V is TRBV6-4; D is uncertain. Trimming removed 2 bases from V and 7 bases from J, with 9 bases in between. Germline lookup yields CDR1 MRHNA and CDR2 SNTAGT. The CDR3 contains 13 residues. CDR3 coding DNA: TGTGCCAGCAGTGACGAGATTGGGAATGAGCAGTTCTTC. Translated, it gives CASSDEIGNEQFF.

The CDR3 DNA reads as TGTGCCAGCAGTGGACAGGGAGGCTATGGCTACACCTTC. This codes for CASSGQGGYGYTF. The chain carries TRBV2 and TRBJ1-2, with 7 bases fitting TRBD1. In germline, CDR1 is SNHLY, CDR2 FYNNEI. CDR3 size: 13 residues. Trimming at V came to 4 bases and at J to 4 bases, leaving 3 bases not matched to a gene. Full variable domain (missing parts from reference TRBV2 and TRBJ1-2): EPEVTQTPSHQVTQMGQEVILRCVPISNHLYFYWYRQILGQKVEFLVSFYNNEISEKSEIFDDQFSVERPDGSNFTLKIRSTKLEDSAMYFCASSGQGGYGYTFGSGTRLTVV.

This clone was counted only a few times. The J gene is TRBJ1-2, the V gene TRBV6-1; 11 bases are shared with TRBD1. V was clipped by 4 bases and J by 3 bases; unmatched bases: 7. Per germline, CDR1 MNHNS and CDR2 SASEGT. The CDR3 covers 16 residues. The CDR3 coding sequence is TGTGCCAGCAGTGTTCGGACAGGGGGCGAGGACTATGGCTACACCTTC. It specifies CASSVRTGGEDYGYTF.

The V gene is TRBV28, the J gene TRBJ1-5, with D possibly being TRBD1 (6 bases). The CDR3 runs 14 residues. Per the germline V gene, CDR1 is MDHEN and CDR2 is SYDVKM. The V and J ends lost 6 bases and 3 bases respectively, with 12 bases between them. The CDR3 reads CASSPRGSNQPQHF. CDR3 nucleotides: TGTGCCAGCAGCCCCAGGGGCTCCAATCAGCCCCAGCATTTT.

V is TRBV10-3 and J is TRBJ1-1; 7 bases line up with TRBD1. The germline gives CDR1 ENHRY, CDR2 SYGVKD. This CDR3 is built from 12 residues. After removal of 10 bases from V and 6 bases from J, the junction contained 8 bases not matched to a gene. This CDR3 reads CATLKGGSEAFF. As DNA, the CDR3 is TGTGCCACCCTGAAAGGGGGCTCTGAAGCTTTCTTT.

This sequence joins TRBV2 and TRBJ2-7, with 8 bases matching TRBD1. The CDR3 is 14 residues long. Germline CDR1 is SNHLY and CDR2 is FYNNEI. V shed 7 bases, J shed 3 bases, and the junction held 8 bases outside the gene matches. CDR3: CASKFVDRGYEQYF. The CDR3 region has the DNA TGTGCCAGCAAGTTTGTCGACAGGGGCTACGAGCAGTACTTC.

The chain joins TRBV10-3 to TRBJ2-7; the D is unclear. CDR1 and CDR2 from the germline V gene are ENHRY and SYGVKD. Trimming took off 6 bases at V and 0 bases at J, with 9 bases between the two ends. CDR3 length equals 13 residues. The CDR3 nucleotides read TGTGCCATCAGAGACCGGAGCTCCTACGAGCAGTACTTC. Translating gives CAIRDRSSYEQYF.

This chain uses TRBV6-5 with TRBJ1-1; tentatively, D is TRBD1 (6 bases). Looked up from germline, CDR1 is MNHEY and CDR2 is SVGAGI. Trimming removed 2 bases from V and 7 bases from J, with 17 bases in between. This CDR3 has 15 residues. CDR3 DNA sequence: TGTGCCAGCAGTTACCTCAGGGGCCCCCGGGGTGAAGCTTTCTTT. Its translation is CASSYLRGPRGEAFF.

CDR3 amino acids: CSVEGRQGGYGYTF. CDR3 bases: TGCAGCGTTGAAGGCAGGCAGGGGGGCTATGGCTACACCTTC. The rearrangement uses TRBV29-1 and TRBJ1-2, with 7 bases that match TRBD1. J lost 4 bases, V lost 1 base, and 6 bases had no gene match. The CDR3 extends over 14 amino acids. CDR1 is SQVTM and CDR2 is ANQGSEA in the germline V gene.

This chain joins TRBV9 and TRBJ2-3, with D uncertain. V lost 3 bases and J lost 2, with 7 bases in between. Germline values: CDR1 SGDLS, CDR2 YYNGEE. The CDR3 is 13 residues long. This chain's CDR3 is CASSGAITDTQYF. In DNA, the CDR3 is TGTGCCAGCAGCGGAGCTATCACAGATACGCAGTATTTT.

The chain uses TRBV19 and TRBJ2-4; TRBD2 agrees at 14 bases. The CDR3 loop spans 16 amino acids. The V and J ends lost 8 bases and 8 bases, in that order; junction bases with no gene match: 11. In germline, CDR1 is LNHDA, CDR2 SQIVND (reference sequence). The CDR3 region is CASSIRTSGGLDIQYF. The CDR3, as DNA: TGTGCCAGTTCCATCCGGACTAGCGGGGGGTTGGACATTCAGTACTTC. Filled out from reference TRBV19 and TRBJ2-4, the complete variable domain reads DGGITQSPKYLFRKEGQNVTLSCEQNLNHDAMYWYRQDPGQGLRLIYYSQIVNDFQKGDIAEGYSVSREKKESFPLTVTSAQKNPTAFYLCASSIRTSGGLDIQYFGAGTRLSVL.

The V call is TRBV6-5, the J call TRBJ2-3; weak D call: TRBD1 (5 bases). V lost 3 bases and J lost 0, with 13 bases in between. CDR1 and CDR2 (germline): MNHEY, SVGAGI. This CDR3 contains 16 residues. The CDR3 reads CASSYIRTTSTDTQYF. CDR3 sequence (DNA): TGTGCCAGCAGTTATATTAGGACAACTAGCACAGATACGCAGTATTTT.

This clone was observed a few times. This chain links TRBV25-1 with TRBJ2-5; D is perhaps TRBD2 (6 bases). The CDR3 spans 14 residues. Germline V CDR1 and CDR2: MGHDK, SYGVNS. The V end was cut by 2 bases, the J end by 3 bases, with 10 bases between. This CDR3 reads CASSEGGVEETQYF. CDR3 bases: TGTGCCAGCAGTGAAGGAGGGGTAGAAGAGACCCAGTACTTC.

The chain couples TRBV18 to TRBJ2-3, with 10 nucleotides matching TRBD1. Germline CDR1 and CDR2: KGHSH and LQKENI. This CDR3 has 15 amino acids. Trimming took 3 bases from V and 3 from J; bases not matched to a gene: 3. CDR3 loop: CASSPQGQGTDTQYF. The CDR3 nucleotides read TGTGCCAGCTCACCGCAGGGACAGGGGACAGATACGCAGTATTTT. The full variable domain, rest sourced from reference TRBV18 and TRBJ2-3, is NAGVMQNPRHLVRRRGQEARLRCSPMKGHSHVYWYRQLPEEGLKFMVYLQKENIIDESGMPKERFSAEFPKEGPSILRIQQVVRGDSAAYFCASSPQGQGTDTQYFGPGTRLTVL.

The V gene is TRBV12-5, the J gene TRBJ2-4; D gene uncertain. Trimming cost V 9 bases and J 6 bases, with 21 bases left between them. Germline CDR1 reads LGHNT; CDR2 reads FRNRAP. This CDR3 spans 15 amino acids. In nucleotides, the CDR3 is TGTGCTAGAACCCACAAGGGTGAGAGAGGAAACATTCAGTACTTC. Its translation: CARTHKGERGNIQYF.

The gene calls are TRBV6-1 and TRBJ1-1; D is perhaps TRBD1 (5 bases). This CDR3 is 15 amino acids long. Trimming took 9 bases from V and 6 from J, leaving 23 bases between them. Germline CDR1 reads MNHNS; CDR2 reads SASEGT. The CDR3 nucleotides read TGTGCCAGTGGTTTAACAGGTTCTGGGAATGCTGAAGCTTTCTTT. This translates into CASGLTGSGNAEAFF.

V gene TRBV7-2 combines with J gene TRBJ1-1; a weak D match, TRBD1 (5 bases). The ends were cut back, 5 bases at V and 0 bases at J, with 10 bases in the middle. The CDR3 runs 14 residues. Germline values: CDR1 SGHTA, CDR2 FQGNSA. The CDR3 protein is CASSPGQLNTEAFF. The CDR3 nucleotides read TGTGCCAGCAGCCCTGGACAATTGAACACTGAAGCTTTCTTT.

The chain carries TRBV4-2 and TRBJ2-7, with unresolved D. CDR3 size: 14 residues. The germline gives CDR1 LGHNA, CDR2 YNFKEQ. The V end lost 0 bases, the J end lost 5 bases, and 11 bases lay between the germline ends. This CDR3 reads CASSQDAQANEQYF. In DNA, the CDR3 is TGTGCCAGCAGCCAAGATGCCCAGGCCAACGAGCAGTACTTC.

The gene calls are TRBV11-1 and TRBJ2-7, with 8 bases matching TRBD1. Germline CDR1 and CDR2: SGHAT and FQDESV (reference sequence). V lost 5 bases and J lost 2; bases outside the gene matches: 8. The CDR3 covers 15 residues. CDR3 nucleotide sequence: TGTGCCAGCAGCACAACCCGGACAGGGACCTACGAGCAGTACTTC. This gives the protein CASSTTRTGTYEQYF.

This sequence joins TRBV7-2 and TRBJ1-5; no firm D call. The CDR3 consists of 13 residues. Germline V CDR1 and CDR2: SGHTA, FQGNSA. V was trimmed by 6 bases and J by 2 bases, leaving 8 bases between them. CDR3 loop: CASSRVGNQPQHF. Written as DNA, the CDR3 is TGTGCCAGCAGTAGGGTTGGCAATCAGCCCCAGCATTTT.

The CDR3 spells CASSAGEGGIETQYF. The DNA of the CDR3 is TGTGCCAGCAGCGCCGGCGAGGGGGGCATAGAGACCCAGTACTTC. V usage is TRBV7-9 and J usage is TRBJ2-5; D possibly matches TRBD1 or TRBD2 (6 bases each). Germline-derived CDR1 and CDR2 are SEHNR and FQNEAQ (reference sequence). V was cut by 5 bases and J by 4 bases, with 17 bases left in between. The length of the CDR3 is 15 residues.

The chain couples TRBV9 to TRBJ1-2, with D hard to call. V lost 3 bases and J lost 2, with 23 bases in between. The CDR3 loop spans 18 amino acids. Germline CDR1 and CDR2: SGDLS and YYNGEE. This chain's CDR3 is CASSASSTDVVTNYGYTF. The CDR3 DNA follows: TGTGCCAGCAGCGCTTCCTCAACCGACGTAGTGACCAACTATGGCTACACCTTC.

The rearrangement links TRBV7-3 to TRBJ2-3; D gene unclear. Germline-derived CDR1 and CDR2 are SGHTA and FQGTGA. This CDR3 region has 15 residues. The V gene lost 0 bases and the J gene lost 0 bases, with 7 bases spanning the gap. CDR3 DNA: TGTGCCAGCAGCTTAACCGGGTCTAGCACAGATACGCAGTATTTT. It encodes CASSLTGSSTDTQYF.

The V call is TRBV7-3, the J call TRBJ2-2; D possibly corresponds to TRBD1 (6 bases). V was pared by 5 bases and J by 7 bases, with 11 bases between. Germline V lookup: CDR1 SGHTA, CDR2 FQGTGA. The length of the CDR3 is 13 residues. The chain's CDR3 is CASSAQGHGELFF. DNA of the CDR3: TGTGCCAGCAGCGCCCAGGGGCACGGGGAGCTGTTTTTT. The full variable domain, with the rest looked up from reference TRBV7-3 and TRBJ2-2, is GAGVSQTPSNKVTEKGKYVELRCDPISGHTALYWYRQSLGQGPEFLIYFQGTGAADDSGLPNDRFFAVRPEGSVSTLKIQRTERGDSAVYLCASSAQGHGELFFGEGSRLTVL.

This clone was counted only a few times. The J gene is TRBJ2-3, the V gene TRBV29-1; 7 bases line up with TRBD2. The CDR3 length is 14 residues. The germline V gene has CDR1 SQVTM and CDR2 ANQGSEA. V was pared by 5 bases and J by 0 bases, with 5 bases of the junction left unmatched. For the CDR3, the DNA is TGCAGCGTTAGGGAGGGCAGTAGCACAGATACGCAGTATTTT. Translating it yields CSVREGSSTDTQYF.

The chain uses TRBV4-1 and TRBJ1-2, with 8 bases matching TRBD1. CDR1 and CDR2 from the germline V gene are MGHRA and YSYEKL. V lost 4 bases, J lost 7 bases, and 8 bases stayed unmatched. The length of the CDR3 is 14 residues. The CDR3 loop is CASSPPGQELGYTF. CDR3 nucleotide sequence: TGCGCCAGCAGCCCCCCGGGACAGGAACTTGGCTACACCTTC.